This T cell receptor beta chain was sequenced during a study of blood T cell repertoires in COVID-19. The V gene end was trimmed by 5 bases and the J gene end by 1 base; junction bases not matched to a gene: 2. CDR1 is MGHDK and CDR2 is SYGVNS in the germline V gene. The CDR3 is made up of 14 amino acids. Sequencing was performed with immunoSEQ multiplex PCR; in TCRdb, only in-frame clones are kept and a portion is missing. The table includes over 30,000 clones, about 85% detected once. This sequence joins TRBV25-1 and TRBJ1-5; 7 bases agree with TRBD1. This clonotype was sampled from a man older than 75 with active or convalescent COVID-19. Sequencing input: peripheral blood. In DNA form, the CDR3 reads TGTGCCAGCAGTCGACAGGGCAGCAATCAGCCCCAGCATTTT. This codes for CASSRQGSNQPQHF.